This T cell receptor beta chain was sequenced for a study of siplizumab effects on memory and regulatory T cells (dated by TCRdb to the late 2010s). About the study as a whole: The study examined how the anti-CD2 antibody siplizumab affects alloreactive T-cell subsets in allogeneic mixed lymphocyte reactions built from human PBMCs.

Paper-wide results and their limitations: In reactions with siplizumab, an average of about 75% of mappable alloreactive CD4+ clones were Treg-derived, compared with roughly 27% in control reactions. The cumulative frequency of alloreactive sequences that could be traced back to unstimulated CD4+ memory T cells was significantly reduced by siplizumab. No functional confirmation was obtained for the suppressive function of proliferating Tregs from siplizumab cultures. Because sequences at frequencies below about 10^-5 were poorly captured, only a minor fraction of alloreactive clones could be mapped back to unstimulated subsets. For roughly 75-95% of proliferating CD4+ or CD8+ clones, no naive or memory phenotype could be assigned. Greater diversity appeared to be present in unstimulated naive T cells than in memory T cells, and a substantial contribution to the alloresponse seemed to be made by naive cells.

To note about this clone: This receptor's antigen is unknown. Base quality data are lacking; no much larger clone is found one base away.

Sorted unstimulated T cells and proliferating T cells recovered from mixed lymphocyte reactions were subjected to TCRbeta CDR3 sequencing. Fresh whole blood from fewer than 12 HLA-typed healthy donors was used to isolate PBMCs. The library was produced with the immunoSEQ multiplex PCR assay. Each sample had roughly 100,000 TCR templates assayed by the deep sequencing platform. Genomic DNA extracted from sorted T cells was the material used for TCRbeta CDR3 sequencing. Turning to the authors' computational methods: The R programming language was used for the clonal analysis of the TCRbeta CDR3 data. Comparing unstimulated samples against CFSE-low samples taken after the reaction was how alloreactive CD4+ and CD8+ clones were defined. By matching sequences to the repertoires of sorted unstimulated Treg and non-Treg cells, each alloreactive CD4+ clone was assigned a regulatory or non-regulatory origin. The clones in this table, taken by TCRdb from immuneACCESS, are in-frame only. Not every clone is retained; where verified, under half of the shortfall comes from an unresolved V gene, and the cause of the rest is unknown. V, J and clone size are taken as reported in that table, and D and trimming were inferred from the DNA itself. Present in this sample are 100,000 or so clones, about 90% of which were seen just once. The ten most abundant clones make up roughly 0.15% of the sample.

The germline V gene yields MGHRA for CDR1 and YSYEKL for CDR2. The CDR3 contains 15 residues, cysteine and phenylalanine counted. Only CDR3 DNA is held: 45 bases, read in frame from base 1. V and J are trimmed by 1 base and 5 bases, and the gene matches miss 1 base of the junction. The chain links TRBV4-1 with TRBJ1-6, and 8 junctional nucleotides match TRBD1. Material for sequencing was CD4+ T cells sorted from blood. The receptor was isolated from a human donor in good health. The DNA reads as follows: TGCGCCAGCAGCCAAGCGGACAGGGATAATTCACCCCTCCACTTT. Its amino acids are CASSQADRDNSPLHF.